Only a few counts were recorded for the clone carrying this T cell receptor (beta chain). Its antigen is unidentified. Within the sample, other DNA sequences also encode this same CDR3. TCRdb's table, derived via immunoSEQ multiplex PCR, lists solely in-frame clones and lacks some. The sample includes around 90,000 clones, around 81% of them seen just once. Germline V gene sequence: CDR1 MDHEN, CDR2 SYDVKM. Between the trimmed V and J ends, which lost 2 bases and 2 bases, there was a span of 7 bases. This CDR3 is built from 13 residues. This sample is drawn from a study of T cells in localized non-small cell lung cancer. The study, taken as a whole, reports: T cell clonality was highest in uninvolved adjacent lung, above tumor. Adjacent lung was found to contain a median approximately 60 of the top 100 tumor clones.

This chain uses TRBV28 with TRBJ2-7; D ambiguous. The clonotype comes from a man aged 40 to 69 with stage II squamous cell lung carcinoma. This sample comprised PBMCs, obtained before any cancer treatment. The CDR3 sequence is CASSLGSTYEQYF. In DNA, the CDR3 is TGTGCCAGCAGTTTAGGCAGTACCTACGAGCAGTACTTC.